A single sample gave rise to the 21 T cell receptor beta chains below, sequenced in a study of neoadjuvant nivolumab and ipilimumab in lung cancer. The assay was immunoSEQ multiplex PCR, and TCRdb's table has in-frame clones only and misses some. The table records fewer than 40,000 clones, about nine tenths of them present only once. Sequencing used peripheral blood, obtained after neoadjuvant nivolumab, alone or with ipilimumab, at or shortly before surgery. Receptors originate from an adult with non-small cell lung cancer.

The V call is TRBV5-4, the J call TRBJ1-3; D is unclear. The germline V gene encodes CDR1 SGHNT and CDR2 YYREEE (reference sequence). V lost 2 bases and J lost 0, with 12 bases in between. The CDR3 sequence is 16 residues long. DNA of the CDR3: TGTGCCAGCAGCTTCGAAGGGCCCATCTCTGGAAACACCATATATTTT. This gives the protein CASSFEGPISGNTIYF.

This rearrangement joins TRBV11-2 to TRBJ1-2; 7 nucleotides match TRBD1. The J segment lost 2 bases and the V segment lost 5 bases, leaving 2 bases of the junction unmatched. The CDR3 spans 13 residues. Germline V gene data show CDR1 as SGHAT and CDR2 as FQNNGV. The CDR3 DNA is TGTGCCAGCAGCCCACAGGGGAACTATGGCTACACCTTC. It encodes CASSPQGNYGYTF.

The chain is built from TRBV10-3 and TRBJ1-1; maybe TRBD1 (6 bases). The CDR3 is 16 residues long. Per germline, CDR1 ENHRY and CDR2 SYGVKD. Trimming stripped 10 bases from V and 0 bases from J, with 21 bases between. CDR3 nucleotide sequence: TGTGCCAGCCGGGACACCGACGGAAAAATGAACACTGAAGCTTTCTTT. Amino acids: CASRDTDGKMNTEAFF.

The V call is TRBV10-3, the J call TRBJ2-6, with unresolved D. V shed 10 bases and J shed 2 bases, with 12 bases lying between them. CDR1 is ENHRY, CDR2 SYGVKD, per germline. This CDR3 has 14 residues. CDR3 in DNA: TGTGCCACAAGTGGATTGACTGGGGCCAACGTCCTGACTTTC. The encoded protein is CATSGLTGANVLTF.

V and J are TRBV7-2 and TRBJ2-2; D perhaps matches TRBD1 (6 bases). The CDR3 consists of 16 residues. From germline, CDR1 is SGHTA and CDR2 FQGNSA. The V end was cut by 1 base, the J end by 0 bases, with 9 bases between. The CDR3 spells CASSLGGTTNTGELFF. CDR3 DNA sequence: TGTGCCAGCAGCTTAGGGGGGACAACGAACACCGGGGAGCTGTTTTTT. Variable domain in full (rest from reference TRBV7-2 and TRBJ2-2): GAGVSQSPSNKVTEKGKDVELRCDPISGHTALYWYRQSLGQGLEFLIYFQGNSAPDKSGLPSDRFSAERTGGSVSTLTIQRTQQEDSAVYLCASSLGGTTNTGELFFGEGSRLTVL.

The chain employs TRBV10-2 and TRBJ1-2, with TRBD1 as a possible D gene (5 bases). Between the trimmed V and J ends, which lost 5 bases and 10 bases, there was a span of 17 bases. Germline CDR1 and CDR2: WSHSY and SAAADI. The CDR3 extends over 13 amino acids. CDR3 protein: CASSQGEGTVYTF. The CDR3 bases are TGCGCCAGCAGTCAGGGAGAGGGCACGGTCTACACCTTC.

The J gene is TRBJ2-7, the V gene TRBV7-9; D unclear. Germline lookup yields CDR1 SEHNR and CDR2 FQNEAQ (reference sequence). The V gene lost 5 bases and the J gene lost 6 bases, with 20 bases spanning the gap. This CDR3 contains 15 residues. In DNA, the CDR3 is TGTGCCAGCAGCCCCAAACTAAGGGTGGGAAGCGAGCAGTACTTC. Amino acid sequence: CASSPKLRVGSEQYF. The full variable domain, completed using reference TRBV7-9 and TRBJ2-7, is DTGVSQNPRHKITKRGQNVTFRCDPISEHNRLYWYRQTLGQGPEFLTYFQNEAQLEKSRLLSDRFSAERPKGSFSTLEIQRTEQGDSAMYLCASSPKLRVGSEQYFGPGTRLTVT.

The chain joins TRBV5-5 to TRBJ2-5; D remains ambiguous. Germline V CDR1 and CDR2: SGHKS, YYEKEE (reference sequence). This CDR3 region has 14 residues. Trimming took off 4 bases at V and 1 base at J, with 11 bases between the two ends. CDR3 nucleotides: TGTGCCAGCAGCCCTCGGACCGGCCAAGAGACCCAGTACTTC. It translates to CASSPRTGQETQYF.

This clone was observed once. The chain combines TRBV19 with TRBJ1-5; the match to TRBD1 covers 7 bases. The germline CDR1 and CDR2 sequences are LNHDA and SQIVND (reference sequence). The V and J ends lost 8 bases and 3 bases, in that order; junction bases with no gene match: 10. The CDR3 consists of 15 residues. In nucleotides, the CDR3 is TGTGCCAGTGCCAGTTTTGGGACAGTCAATCAGCCCCAGCATTTT. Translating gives CASASFGTVNQPQHF.

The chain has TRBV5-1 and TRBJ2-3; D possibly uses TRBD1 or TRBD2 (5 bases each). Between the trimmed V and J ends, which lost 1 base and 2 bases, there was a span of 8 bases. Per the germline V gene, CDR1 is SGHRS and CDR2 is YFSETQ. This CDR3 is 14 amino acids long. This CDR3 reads CASSLRDDTDTQYF. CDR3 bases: TGCGCCAGCAGCTTGCGGGACGACACAGATACGCAGTATTTT. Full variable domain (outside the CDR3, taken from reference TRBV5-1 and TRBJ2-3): KAGVTQTPRYLIKTRGQQVTLSCSPISGHRSVSWYQQTPGQGLQFLFEYFSETQRNKGNFPGRFSGRQFSNSRSEMNVSTLELGDSALYLCASSLRDDTDTQYFGPGTRLTVL.

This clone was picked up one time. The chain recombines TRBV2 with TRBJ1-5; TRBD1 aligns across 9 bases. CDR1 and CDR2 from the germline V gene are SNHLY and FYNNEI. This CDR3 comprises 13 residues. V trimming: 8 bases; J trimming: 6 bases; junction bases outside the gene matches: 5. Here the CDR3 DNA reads TGTGCCAGCGGACAGGGGTTGAGTCAGCCCCAGCATTTT. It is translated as CASGQGLSQPQHF.

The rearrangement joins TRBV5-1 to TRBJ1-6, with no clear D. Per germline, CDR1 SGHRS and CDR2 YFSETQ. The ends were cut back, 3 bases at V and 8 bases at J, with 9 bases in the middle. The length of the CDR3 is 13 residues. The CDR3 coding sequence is TGCGCCAGCAGCTGGAGCGGAGATTCACCCCTCCACTTT. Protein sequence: CASSWSGDSPLHF.

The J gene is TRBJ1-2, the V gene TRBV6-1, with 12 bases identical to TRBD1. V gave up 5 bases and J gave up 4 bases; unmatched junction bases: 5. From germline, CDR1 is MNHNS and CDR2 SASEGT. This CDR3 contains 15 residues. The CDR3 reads CASSNRDRGLYGYTF. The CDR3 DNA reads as TGTGCCAGCAGTAACCGGGACAGGGGGCTCTATGGCTACACCTTC.

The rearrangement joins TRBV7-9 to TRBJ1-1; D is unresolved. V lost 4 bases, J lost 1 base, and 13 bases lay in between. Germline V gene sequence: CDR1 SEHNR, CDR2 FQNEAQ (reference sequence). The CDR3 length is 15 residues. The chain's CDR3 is CASSYDGLRNTEAFF. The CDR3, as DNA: TGTGCCAGCAGCTACGACGGTTTGAGGAACACTGAAGCTTTCTTT.

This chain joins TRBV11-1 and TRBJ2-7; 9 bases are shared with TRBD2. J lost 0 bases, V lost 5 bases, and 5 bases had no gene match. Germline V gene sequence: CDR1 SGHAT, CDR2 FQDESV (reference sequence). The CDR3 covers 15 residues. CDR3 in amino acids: CASSRTSESSYEQYF. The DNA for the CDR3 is TGTGCCAGCAGCAGGACTAGCGAAAGCTCCTACGAGCAGTACTTC. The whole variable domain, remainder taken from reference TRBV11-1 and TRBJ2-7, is EAEVAQSPRYKITEKSQAVAFWCDPISGHATLYWYRQILGQGPELLVQFQDESVVDDSQLPKDRFSAERLKGVDSTLKIQPAELGDSAMYLCASSRTSESSYEQYFGPGTRLTVT.

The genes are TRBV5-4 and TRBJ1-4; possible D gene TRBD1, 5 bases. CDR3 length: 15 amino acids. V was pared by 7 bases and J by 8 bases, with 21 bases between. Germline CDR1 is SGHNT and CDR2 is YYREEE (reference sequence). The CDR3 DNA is TGTGCCAGCCAGCAGGGTGCAGGGAAATTCGAAAAACTGTTTTTT. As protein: CASQQGAGKFEKLFF.

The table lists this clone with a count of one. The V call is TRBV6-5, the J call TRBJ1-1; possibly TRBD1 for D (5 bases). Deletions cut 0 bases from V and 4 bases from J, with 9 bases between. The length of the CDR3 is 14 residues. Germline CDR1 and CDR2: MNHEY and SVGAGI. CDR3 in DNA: TGTGCCAGCAGTTACTCGTCGGGGCTCACTGAAGCTTTCTTT. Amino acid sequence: CASSYSSGLTEAFF.

The CDR3 region is CAISEGQTGQPQHF. The DNA of the CDR3 is TGTGCCATCAGTGAGGGACAGACCGGTCAGCCCCAGCATTTT. The chain is built from TRBV10-3 and TRBJ1-5, with a possible D match to TRBD1 (6 bases). Deletions cut 2 bases from V and 6 bases from J, with 11 bases between. Germline lookup yields CDR1 ENHRY and CDR2 SYGVKD. The CDR3 runs to 14 residues.

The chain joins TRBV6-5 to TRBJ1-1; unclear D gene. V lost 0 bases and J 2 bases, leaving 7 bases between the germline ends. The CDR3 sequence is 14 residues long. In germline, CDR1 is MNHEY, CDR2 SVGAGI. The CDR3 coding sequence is TGTGCCAGCAGTTACTCGACGCCCAACACTGAAGCTTTCTTT. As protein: CASSYSTPNTEAFF.

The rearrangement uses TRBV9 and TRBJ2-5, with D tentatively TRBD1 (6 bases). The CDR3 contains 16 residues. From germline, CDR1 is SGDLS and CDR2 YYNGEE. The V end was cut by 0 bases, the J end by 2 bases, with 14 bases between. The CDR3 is CASSVGRQVFQETQYF. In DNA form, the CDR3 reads TGTGCCAGCAGCGTAGGGAGACAGGTCTTTCAAGAGACCCAGTACTTC.

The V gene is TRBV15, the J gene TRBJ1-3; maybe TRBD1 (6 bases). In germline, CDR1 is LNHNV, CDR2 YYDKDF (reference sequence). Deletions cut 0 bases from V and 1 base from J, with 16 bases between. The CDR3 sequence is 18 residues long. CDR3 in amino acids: CATSREVARGGSGNTIYF. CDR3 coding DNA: TGTGCCACCAGCAGAGAAGTAGCGAGGGGGGGTTCTGGAAACACCATATATTTT.